Listed here are 29 T cell receptor beta chains from one sample, sequenced in a study of post-analysis software for immune sequencing data. The antigens for these receptors are not known. Notes on the study in general: About five TRBV segments, including TRBV5-6, TRBV5-1 and TRBV20-1, were more frequent in patients than controls.

Prepared libraries of TCR beta cDNA carried unique molecular identifiers. In TCRdb, the PCR reads were re-called with MiXCR into one record per CDR3 protein. The sample includes roughly 400,000 distinct CDR3 sequences, approximately 37% of them seen just once. The sequenced sample was blood. These TCRs come from a girl aged 2-10 years with multiple sclerosis.

The J gene is TRBJ2-1, the V gene TRBV6-5; 8 nucleotides agree with TRBD1. Germline lookup yields CDR1 MNHEY and CDR2 SVGAGI. Germline trimming cut 6 bases from V and 5 bases from J; bases unmatched to any gene: 6. This CDR3 comprises 14 residues. DNA for the CDR3: TGTGCCAGCAGCAGGCCAGGGGGCAACAATGAGCAGTTCTTC. This gives the protein CASSRPGGNNEQFF.

This clonotype was found a few times. This rearrangement joins TRBV25-1 to TRBJ2-7; 7 bases agree with TRBD2. The junction had 9 bases not matched to a gene; V was cut back by 1 base and J by 6 bases. CDR1 is MGHDK and CDR2 is SYGVNS in the germline V gene. CDR3 size: 15 residues. The CDR3 sequence: CASSESMGGSSEQYF. Written as DNA, the CDR3 is TGTGCCAGCAGTGAATCGATGGGAGGGTCGTCCGAGCAGTACTTC.

The chain is built from TRBV12-3 or TRBV12-4 and TRBJ2-7; D is perhaps TRBD2 (5 bases). CDR3 length: 13 residues. V was shortened by 6 bases and J by 9 bases, with 18 bases between the two germline ends. Here the CDR3 DNA reads TGTGCCAGCAGAGAGGGCAGTGGGCTTCGGCAGTACTTC. As protein: CASREGSGLRQYF.

The rearrangement links TRBV29-1 to TRBJ2-1, with 10 bases aligning to TRBD2. Germline V gene sequence: CDR1 SQVTM, CDR2 ANQGSEA. The CDR3 spans 14 residues. Losses at the gene ends were 5 bases for V and 12 bases for J; bases not matched to a gene: 13. The CDR3 DNA follows: TGCAGCGTTTCGGGACTAGCGTTGAATTATGGGCAGTTCTTC. Its protein product is CSVSGLALNYGQFF.

The V and J genes are TRBV6-4 and TRBJ2-5; TRBD2 matches at 16 bases. CDR3 size: 15 residues. With 11 bases clipped from V and 3 bases from J, the junction kept 6 bases outside the gene matches. Germline CDR1 reads MRHNA; CDR2 reads SNTAGT. For the CDR3, the DNA is TGTGCCGCGACCGGGACTAGCGGGGGGGAAGAGACCCAGTACTTC. It codes for CAATGTSGGEETQYF.

The chain recombines TRBV28 with TRBJ2-7; possible D gene TRBD2, 5 bases. Germline V gene data show CDR1 as MDHEN and CDR2 as SYDVKM. The CDR3 is 16 residues long. Trimming shortened V by 0 bases and J by 2 bases, and 14 bases separated the two germline ends. As DNA, the CDR3 is TGTGCCAGCAGTTTATGGGCCCCGGGGAGAGCCTACGAGCAGTACTTC. Protein product: CASSLWAPGRAYEQYF. Combining the CDR3 with reference TRBV28 and TRBJ2-7 gives the whole variable domain DVKVTQSSRYLVKRTGEKVFLECVQDMDHENMFWYRQDPGLGLRLIYFSYDVKMKEKGDIPEGYSVSREKKERFSLILESASTNQTSMYLCASSLWAPGRAYEQYFGPGTRLTVT.

The chain employs TRBV20-1 and TRBJ2-7, with 9 positions matching TRBD1. CDR3 size: 13 residues. The J segment lost 3 bases and the V segment lost 5 bases, leaving 5 bases of the junction unmatched. Germline V gene sequence: CDR1 DFQATT, CDR2 SNEGSKA (reference sequence). This chain's CDR3 is CSAYRDRVYEQYF. The CDR3 DNA reads as TGCAGTGCTTACCGGGACAGGGTCTACGAGCAGTACTTC.

This clonotype was observed a few times. With a much larger clone just one base away, this may be a read error. V gene TRBV9 combines with J gene TRBJ1-2; D is undetermined. Per the germline V gene, CDR1 is SGDLS and CDR2 is YYNGEE. The CDR3 is 14 residues long. Between the trimmed V and J ends, which lost 5 bases and 1 base, there was a span of 12 bases. CDR3 in amino acids: CASSVSQNNYGYTF. Here the CDR3 DNA reads TGTGCCAGCAGTGTCTCACAGAATAACTATGGCTACACCTTC.

This clonotype has just a few counts. The rearrangement links TRBV3-1 to TRBJ1-2; TRBD1 is a possible D gene (6 bases). V was pared by 1 base and J by 5 bases, with 17 bases between. This CDR3 comprises 16 residues. The germline CDR1 and CDR2 sequences are LGHDT and YNNKEL (reference sequence). CDR3 nucleotide sequence: TGTGCCAGCAGCCAAGGGGCCCGGGGGCGCGGGTATGGCTACACCTTC. Encoded protein: CASSQGARGRGYGYTF.

The chain combines TRBV6-1 with TRBJ2-4, with D maybe TRBD1 (6 bases). Germline lookup yields CDR1 MNHNS and CDR2 SASEGT. The CDR3 covers 15 residues. V lost 0 bases and J 2 bases, leaving 8 bases between the germline ends. DNA of the CDR3: TGTGCCAGCAGTGAAGCGCAGGGGACCAAAAACATTCAGTACTTC. Residues: CASSEAQGTKNIQYF.

The chain couples TRBV28 to TRBJ1-2; a possible D gene is TRBD1 (6 bases). CDR1 and CDR2 (germline): MDHEN, SYDVKM. V was shortened by 8 bases and J by 4 bases, with 11 bases between the two germline ends. The CDR3 consists of 12 residues. As DNA, the CDR3 is TGTGCCAGCGGAGACAGGCGCTATGGCTACACCTTC. Its translation: CASGDRRYGYTF.

This clonotype was detected only once. The chain uses TRBV6-5 and TRBJ2-5, with a tentative D call TRBD2 (7 bases). The DNA end is more similar to TRBJ2-7, so the J call may be wrong. Germline CDR1 reads MNHEY; CDR2 reads SVGAGI. There are 12 residues in the CDR3. The CDR3 spells CASIGGAYEQYF. CDR3 sequence (DNA): TGTGCCAGCATAGGGGGGGCCTACGAGCAGTACTTC.

The chain employs TRBV29-1 and TRBJ2-1; TRBD1 aligns across 11 bases. The length of the CDR3 is 14 residues. The V segment lost 7 bases and the J segment 10 bases; nucleotides outside the gene matches: 12. Germline V gene lookup returns CDR1 SQVTM and CDR2 ANQGSEA. The CDR3 DNA is TGCAGCGCTGGGGACAGGGGGGGCTCCTACGAGCAGTTCTTC. Translation gives CSAGDRGGSYEQFF.

The sample holds a few counts of this clonotype. This rearrangement joins TRBV9 to TRBJ2-2; no clear D. Germline-derived CDR1 and CDR2 are SGDLS and YYNGEE. The V and J ends lost 0 bases and 3 bases respectively, with 6 bases between them. The length of the CDR3 is 14 residues. The CDR3 spells CASSVVPDTGELFF. CDR3 bases: TGTGCCAGCAGCGTAGTTCCGGACACCGGGGAGCTGTTTTTT. The full variable domain, with the rest looked up from reference TRBV9 and TRBJ2-2, is DSGVTQTPKHLITATGQRVTLRCSPRSGDLSVYWYQQSLDQGLQFLIQYYNGEERAKGNILERFSAQQFPDLHSELNLSSLELGDSALYFCASSVVPDTGELFFGEGSRLTVL.

The chain joins TRBV4-2 to TRBJ2-7, with D uncertain. This CDR3 region has 13 residues. The V gene's germline CDR1 is LGHNA and CDR2 YNFKEQ. V was trimmed by 1 base and J by 7 bases, leaving 11 bases between them. The CDR3 region is CASSQGFRDEQYF. In DNA, the CDR3 is TGTGCCAGCAGCCAAGGGTTTAGGGATGAGCAGTACTTC.

The chain is built from TRBV29-1 and TRBJ2-4; D remains unclear. The J call is doubtful: the DNA matches TRBJ2-7 better. CDR3 size: 11 residues. The germline gives CDR1 SQVTM, CDR2 ANQGSEA. The chain's CDR3 is CSARTALEQYF. The DNA of the CDR3 is TGCAGCGCCCGGACGGCGCTCGAGCAGTACTTC.

The DNA of the CDR3 is TGTGCCAGCAGCTTACCGGGGACAGGGGAAGATGGCTACACCTTC. This codes for CASSLPGTGEDGYTF. This chain joins TRBV7-3 and TRBJ1-2, with 10 bases aligning to TRBD1. V lost 2 bases and J lost 6; bases outside the gene matches: 6. The germline gives CDR1 SGHTA, CDR2 FQGTGA. This CDR3 spans 15 amino acids.

The gene calls are TRBV7-2 and TRBJ2-1; TRBD2 matches at 12 bases. The V gene end was trimmed by 5 bases and the J gene end by 4 bases; junction bases not matched to a gene: 9. The CDR3 totals 17 residues. Germline V CDR1 and CDR2: SGHTA, FQGNSA. CDR3 amino acids: CASSRIAGTSGYNEQFF. CDR3 bases: TGTGCCAGCAGCAGGATCGCCGGGACTAGCGGGTACAATGAGCAGTTCTTC.

This clonotype was counted a single time. One junction end disagrees with the germline gene, perhaps due to a read error. The rearrangement links TRBV4-3 to TRBJ2-6; D is unclear. Germline CDR1 reads LGHNA; CDR2 reads YSLEER. The CDR3 spans 16 residues. The CDR3 nucleotides are TGCGCCAGCAGAAACAGTTATAGCTCTGGGACCAACGTCCTGACTTTC. Its protein is CASRNSYSSGTNVLTF.

The chain couples TRBV11-2 to TRBJ1-1; 8 nucleotides align to TRBD1. The germline V gene encodes CDR1 SGHAT and CDR2 FQNNGV. The CDR3 is made up of 16 amino acids. With 5 bases clipped from V and 1 base from J, the junction kept 9 bases outside the gene matches. The CDR3 region has the DNA TGTGCCAGCAGCCACGGCATAACAGGGGGGAACACTGAAGCTTTCTTT. Translating gives CASSHGITGGNTEAFF.

This clonotype has just a few counts. This rearrangement joins TRBV20-1 to TRBJ2-1, with TRBD1 matching 8 bases. The CDR3 has 15 amino acids. The J segment lost 9 bases and the V segment lost 3 bases, leaving 13 bases of the junction unmatched. Germline CDR1 is DFQATT and CDR2 is SNEGSKA (reference sequence). CDR3 sequence (DNA): TGCAGTGCTAGGAATTGGCGGACAGGGAAGGGTGAGCAGTTCTTC. This codes for CSARNWRTGKGEQFF.

This rearrangement joins TRBV7-6 to TRBJ1-2, with 9 bases fitting TRBD1. The length of the CDR3 is 17 residues. CDR1 and CDR2 (germline): SGHVS, FNYEAQ. V gave up 1 base and J gave up 7 bases; unmatched junction bases: 13. The chain's CDR3 is CASSLDVISGQGRGYTF. DNA for the CDR3: TGTGCCAGCAGCTTAGACGTTATTTCGGGACAGGGTCGTGGCTACACCTTC.

This clonotype occurred once. This chain uses TRBV9 with TRBJ2-7; D is possibly TRBD2 (7 bases). The CDR3 runs to 15 residues. CDR1 is SGDLS, CDR2 YYNGEE, per germline. V gave up 2 bases and J gave up 7 bases, with 19 bases separating them. The CDR3 DNA sequence: TGTGCCAGCAGCGTGGGAGGGGGGGCCTACAATGAGCAGTACTTC. It is translated as CASSVGGGAYNEQYF. Complete variable domain (other parts from reference TRBV9 and TRBJ2-7): DSGVTQTPKHLITATGQRVTLRCSPRSGDLSVYWYQQSLDQGLQFLIQYYNGEERAKGNILERFSAQQFPDLHSELNLSSLELGDSALYFCASSVGGGAYNEQYFGPGTRLTVT.

The chain recombines TRBV28 with TRBJ1-3, with TRBD1 as a possible D gene (5 bases). Germline loops: CDR1 MDHEN, CDR2 SYDVKM. The ends were cut back, 6 bases at V and 8 bases at J, with 17 bases in the middle. The CDR3 is 14 amino acids. The CDR3 coding sequence is TGTGCCAGCAGCCTGGGACGGACGGGAGACACCATATATTTT. It codes for CASSLGRTGDTIYF.

Only a few counts were recorded for this clonotype. The chain recombines TRBV7-3 with TRBJ2-1; D gene uncertain. The CDR3 loop spans 13 amino acids. Germline CDR1 reads SGHTA; CDR2 reads FQGTGA. Trimming left V 1 base short and J 4 bases short, with 5 bases between. Here the CDR3 reads CASSLSLYNEQFF. CDR3 DNA sequence: TGTGCCAGCAGCTTAAGCCTGTACAATGAGCAGTTCTTC.

This chain connects TRBV12-3 or TRBV12-4 to TRBJ1-1, with unresolved D. CDR3 length: 11 amino acids. Between the trimmed V and J ends, which lost 5 bases and 4 bases, there was a span of 5 bases. CDR3 loop: CASSTSTEAFF. CDR3 DNA: TGTGCCAGCAGTACGAGCACTGAAGCTTTCTTT.

V is TRBV20-1 and J is TRBJ1-6; D is undetermined. Trimming took off 0 bases at V and 13 bases at J, with 10 bases between the two ends. Looked up from germline, CDR1 is DFQATT and CDR2 is SNEGSKA (reference sequence). The CDR3 extends over 12 amino acids. The CDR3 protein is CSARDVGSPLHF. The CDR3, as DNA: TGCAGTGCTAGAGATGTGGGTTCGCCCCTCCACTTT.

The chain joins TRBV11-2 to TRBJ1-2, with D possibly matching TRBD1 (5 bases). This CDR3 contains 15 residues. The V end was cut by 0 bases, the J end by 3 bases, with 11 bases between. The V gene's germline CDR1 is SGHAT and CDR2 FQNNGV. This CDR3 is CASSLDYGQHYGYTF. In DNA, the CDR3 is TGTGCCAGCAGCTTAGATTACGGACAACACTATGGCTACACCTTC. The whole variable domain, remainder taken from reference TRBV11-2 and TRBJ1-2, is EAGVAQSPRYKIIEKRQSVAFWCNPISGHATLYWYQQILGQGPKLLIQFQNNGVVDDSQLPKDRFSAERLKGVDSTLKIQPAKLEDSAVYLCASSLDYGQHYGYTFGSGTRLTVV.

This clonotype was counted only a few times. V and J are TRBV28 and TRBJ1-2, with 7 bases lining up with TRBD1. CDR3 length: 13 residues. Germline V gene lookup returns CDR1 MDHEN and CDR2 SYDVKM. V shed 8 bases and J 2 bases; nucleotides not matched to a gene: 5. The CDR3 DNA is TGTGCCAGCCACAGGGGAGGAAACTATGGCTACACCTTC. This encodes CASHRGGNYGYTF.